This is a list of T cell receptor beta chains from one sample in a study of T cells after yellow fever vaccination. TCRdb independently ran MiXCR on the 5' RACE reads; one entry per CDR3 protein. Of 250,000 or so distinct CDR3 sequences listed, approximately 3.5% are singletons. This specimen consisted of PBMCs, obtained 15 days after the yellow fever booster vaccination. These receptor sequences come from a man between 18 and 35 years old who received the YFV17D yellow fever vaccine. Both conserved end residues are part of each CDR3. The order of the fields is V gene, D gene, clone size, J gene, CDR3 protein, CDR3 DNA. The D gene is left open where the match is weak. Sizes are listed as once, few or many counts, or a class when the clone is expanded.

TRBV5-1	-	many	TRBJ2-1	CASSLASQATYNEQFF	TGCGCCAGCAGCTTGGCCTCGCAGGCAACTTACAATGAGCAGTTCTTC
TRBV7-9	-	many	TRBJ2-2	CASSPPGVGTGELFF	TGTGCCAGCAGCCCTCCAGGGGTTGGAACCGGGGAGCTGTTTTTT
TRBV11-2	TRBD1	many	TRBJ2-3	CASSPWTGGSTDTQYF	TGTGCCAGCAGCCCGTGGACAGGGGGGTCCACAGATACGCAGTATTTT
TRBV23-1	-	many	TRBJ2-1	CASCPPDRLYNEQFF	TGCGCCAGCTGTCCCCCCGACAGACTTTACAATGAGCAGTTCTTC
TRBV12-3/TRBV12-4	-	many	TRBJ2-7	CAISRTSKNEQYF	TGTGCCATCTCAAGGACTTCGAAAAACGAGCAGTACTTC
TRBV12-3/TRBV12-4	-	many	TRBJ2-2	CASSLAGGPNGELFF	TGTGCCAGCAGTTTAGCGGGGGGGCCTAACGGGGAGCTGTTTTTT
TRBV11-2	-	many	TRBJ2-5	CASTRGPETQYF	TGTGCCAGCACCCGGGGGCCCGAGACCCAGTACTTC
TRBV4-1	-	many	TRBJ2-7	CASSQLSTPGSSYEQYF	TGCGCCAGCAGCCAACTGTCAACTCCAGGGAGCTCCTACGAGCAGTACTTC
TRBV11-2	TRBD2	many	TRBJ2-3	CASSSAGTSLVDTQYF	TGTGCCAGCAGCTCCGCCGGGACTAGTCTTGTAGATACGCAGTATTTT
TRBV12-3/TRBV12-4	-	many	TRBJ1-6	CASSSASGVVGSPLHF	TGTGCCAGCAGCTCCGCTTCGGGAGTGGTAGGGTCACCCCTCCACTTT
TRBV7-9	TRBD1	many	TRBJ2-2	CASSYPGQGSTGELFF	TGTGCCAGCAGCTACCCGGGACAGGGGTCCACCGGGGAGCTGTTTTTT
TRBV2	-	many	TRBJ2-3	CASRETRNTQYF	TGTGCCAGCAGAGAGACACGGAATACGCAGTATTTT
TRBV20-1	-	many	TRBJ2-2	CSARGHLDRSTGELFF	TGCAGTGCTAGAGGACACTTGGACCGATCCACCGGGGAGCTGTTTTTT
TRBV19	-	few	TRBJ1-1	CASSQQGTLNTEAFF	TGTGCCAGTAGTCAACAGGGCACCTTGAACACTGAAGCTTTCTTT
TRBV28	-	many	TRBJ1-5	CASSLSRSNQPQHF	TGTGCCAGCAGTTTAAGTAGGAGCAATCAGCCCCAGCATTTT
TRBV10-3	TRBD2	many	TRBJ2-1	CAISDLGTSGGAHEQFF	TGTGCCATCAGTGACTTGGGGACTAGCGGGGGGGCCCATGAGCAGTTCTTC
TRBV6-2/TRBV6-3	-	many	TRBJ1-4	CASSPSGNELFF	TGTGCCAGCAGTCCCTCAGGCAACGAACTGTTTTTT
TRBV7-2	-	many	TRBJ1-4	CASSRGGQGEKLFF	TGTGCCAGCAGCCGCGGAGGCCAAGGCGAAAAACTGTTTTTT
TRBV5-1	TRBD2	many	TRBJ2-1	CASSLRLAGSHEQFF	TGCGCCAGCAGCTTGAGGCTAGCGGGATCCCATGAGCAGTTCTTC
TRBV23-1	TRBD1	few	TRBJ2-2	CASSHPGQGNTGELFF	TGCGCCAGCAGTCACCCGGGACAGGGGAACACCGGGGAGCTGTTTTTT
TRBV7-9	-	many	TRBJ2-2	CASRPPGPTGELFF	TGTGCCAGCAGGCCTCCGGGACCTACCGGGGAGCTGTTTTTT
TRBV7-9	-	many	TRBJ2-2	CASSSVVGKRTGELFF	TGTGCCAGCAGCTCTGTAGTGGGTAAACGCACCGGGGAGCTGTTTTTT
TRBV5-1	-	many	TRBJ2-1	CASSPPPGLYNEQFF	TGCGCCAGCAGCCCGCCGCCAGGGCTCTACAATGAGCAGTTCTTC